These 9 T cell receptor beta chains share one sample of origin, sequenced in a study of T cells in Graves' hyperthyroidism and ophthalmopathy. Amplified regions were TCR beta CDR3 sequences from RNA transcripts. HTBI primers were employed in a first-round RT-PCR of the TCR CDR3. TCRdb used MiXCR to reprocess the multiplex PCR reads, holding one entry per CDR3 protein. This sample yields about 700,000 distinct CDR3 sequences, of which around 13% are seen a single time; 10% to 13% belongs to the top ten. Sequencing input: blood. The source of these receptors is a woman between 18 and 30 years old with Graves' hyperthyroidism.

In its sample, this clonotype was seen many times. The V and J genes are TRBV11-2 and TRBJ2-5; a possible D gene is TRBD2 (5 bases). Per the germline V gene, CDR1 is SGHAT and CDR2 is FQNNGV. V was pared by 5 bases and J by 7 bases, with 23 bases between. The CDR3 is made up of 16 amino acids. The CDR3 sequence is CASSRVATGSKGTQYF. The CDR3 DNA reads TGTGCCAGCAGCCGGGTGGCGACGGGGTCGAAAGGGACCCAGTACTTC.

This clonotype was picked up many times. In DNA form, the CDR3 reads TGTGCCAGCAGTTTTACTGGGAGGGATCAGCCCCAGCATTTT. Protein product: CASSFTGRDQPQHF. V and J are TRBV28 and TRBJ1-5; D gene uncertain. The CDR3 contains 14 residues. The V and J ends lost 3 bases and 5 bases respectively, with 11 bases between them. The germline V gene encodes CDR1 MDHEN and CDR2 SYDVKM.

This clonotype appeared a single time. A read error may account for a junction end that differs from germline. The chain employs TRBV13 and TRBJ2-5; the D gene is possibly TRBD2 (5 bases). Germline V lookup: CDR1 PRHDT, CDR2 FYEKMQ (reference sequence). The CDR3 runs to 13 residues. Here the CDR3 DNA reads TGTGCCGGCAGCTTATCGGGGCAAGAGACCCAGTACTTC. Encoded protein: CAGSLSGQETQYF.

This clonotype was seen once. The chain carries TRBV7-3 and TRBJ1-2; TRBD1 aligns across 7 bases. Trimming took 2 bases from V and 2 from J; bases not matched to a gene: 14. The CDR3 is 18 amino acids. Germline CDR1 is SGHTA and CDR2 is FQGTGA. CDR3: CASSLGGVGQIKNYGYTF. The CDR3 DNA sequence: TGTGCCAGCAGCTTAGGGGGAGTGGGACAGATCAAAAACTATGGCTACACCTTC.

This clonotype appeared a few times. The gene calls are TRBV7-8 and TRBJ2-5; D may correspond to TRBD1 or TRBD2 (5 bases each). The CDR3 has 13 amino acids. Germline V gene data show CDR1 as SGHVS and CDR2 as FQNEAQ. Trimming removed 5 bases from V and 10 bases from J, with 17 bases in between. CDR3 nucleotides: TGTGCCAGCAGCCCCAGGGAAGGGAGCATCCAGTACTTC. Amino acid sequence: CASSPREGSIQYF.

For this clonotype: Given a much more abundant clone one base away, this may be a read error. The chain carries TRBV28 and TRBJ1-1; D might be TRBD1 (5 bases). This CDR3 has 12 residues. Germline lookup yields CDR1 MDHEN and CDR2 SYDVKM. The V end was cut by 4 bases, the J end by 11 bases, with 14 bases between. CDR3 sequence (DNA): TGTGCCAGCAGTTCCTCCGACAGAGGGGCTTTCTTT. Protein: CASSSSDRGAFF.

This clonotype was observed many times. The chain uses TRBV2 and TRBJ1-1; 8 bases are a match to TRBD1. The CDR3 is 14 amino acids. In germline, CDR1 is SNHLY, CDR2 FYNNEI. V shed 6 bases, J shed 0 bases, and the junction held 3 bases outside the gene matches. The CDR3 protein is CASRLRGLNTEAFF. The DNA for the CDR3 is TGTGCCAGCAGACTCAGGGGGCTGAACACTGAAGCTTTCTTT.

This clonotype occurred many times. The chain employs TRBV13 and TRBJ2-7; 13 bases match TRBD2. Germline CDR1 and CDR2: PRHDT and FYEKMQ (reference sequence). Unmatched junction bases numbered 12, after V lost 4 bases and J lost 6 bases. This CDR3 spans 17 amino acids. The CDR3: CASSSRRTSGSGGEQYF. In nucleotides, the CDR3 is TGTGCCAGCAGCTCCCGACGGACTAGCGGGAGTGGCGGCGAGCAGTACTTC.

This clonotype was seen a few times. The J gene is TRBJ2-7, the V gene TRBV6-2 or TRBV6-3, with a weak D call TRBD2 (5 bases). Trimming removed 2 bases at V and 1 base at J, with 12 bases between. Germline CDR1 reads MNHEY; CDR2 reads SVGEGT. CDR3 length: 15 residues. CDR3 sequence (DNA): TGTGCCAGCAGTTACGACGCCGGGAAATCCTACGAGCAGTACTTC. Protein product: CASSYDAGKSYEQYF.